This T cell receptor beta chain was identified during a study of blood T cells in healthy people across ages. Study-wide findings and caveats: Donor CMV infection status was unknown, possibly confounding age-related changes in expanded clonotypes. Older age went with lower TCR beta diversity per million T cells, in a roughly linear way. The diversity estimates, figures obtained from one million T cells, were considered underestimates.

A sample-barcoded 5' primer and a J-beta primer mix were used in a second PCR of about 7 to 12 cycles. Every cDNA was tagged by a template-switch adaptor with 12 random nucleotides. TCRdb re-analysed the 5' RACE reads in MiXCR, keeping a single row per CDR3 protein. The table has over 1,500,000 distinct CDR3 sequences, about two fifths seen once; the top ten hold 20% to 25%. Worth noting for this clonotype: Its antigen remains unknown.

The receptor was isolated from a human donor in good health. The sample taken for sequencing was blood.

The CDR3 coding sequence is TGCAGCGTCGGTAGCGGGGCTAGCACAGATACGCAGTATTTT. This encodes CSVGSGASTDTQYF. This chain joins TRBV29-1 and TRBJ2-3; TRBD2 aligns across 8 bases. V lost 6 bases to trimming and J lost 0 bases; unmatched junction nucleotides: 5. The CDR3 totals 14 residues. CDR1 is SQVTM, CDR2 ANQGSEA, per germline.